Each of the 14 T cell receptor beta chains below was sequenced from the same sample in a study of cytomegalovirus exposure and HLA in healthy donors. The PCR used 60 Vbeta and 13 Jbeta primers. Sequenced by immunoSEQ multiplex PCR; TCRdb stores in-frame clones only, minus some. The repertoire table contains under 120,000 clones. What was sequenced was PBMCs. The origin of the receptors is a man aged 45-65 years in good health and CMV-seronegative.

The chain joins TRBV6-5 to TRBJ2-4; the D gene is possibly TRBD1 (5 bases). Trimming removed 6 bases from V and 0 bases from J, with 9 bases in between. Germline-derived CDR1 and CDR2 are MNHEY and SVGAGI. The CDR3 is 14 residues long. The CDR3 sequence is CASSPRVAKNIQYF. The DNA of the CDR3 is TGTGCCAGCAGCCCCAGGGTAGCCAAAAACATTCAGTACTTC.

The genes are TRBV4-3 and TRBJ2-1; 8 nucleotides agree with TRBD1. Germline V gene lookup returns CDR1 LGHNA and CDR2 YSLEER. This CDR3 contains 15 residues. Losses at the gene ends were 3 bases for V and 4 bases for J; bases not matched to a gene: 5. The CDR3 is CASSQDRVSYNEQFF. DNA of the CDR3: TGCGCCAGCAGCCAGGACAGGGTTTCGTACAATGAGCAGTTCTTC.

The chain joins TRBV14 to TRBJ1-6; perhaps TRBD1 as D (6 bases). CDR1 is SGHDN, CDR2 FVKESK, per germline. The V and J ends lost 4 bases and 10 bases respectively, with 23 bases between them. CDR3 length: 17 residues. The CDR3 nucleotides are TGTGCCAGCAGCCTGATGGGAAGAGAACAGGGTGGATCACCCCTCCACTTT. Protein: CASSLMGREQGGSPLHF.

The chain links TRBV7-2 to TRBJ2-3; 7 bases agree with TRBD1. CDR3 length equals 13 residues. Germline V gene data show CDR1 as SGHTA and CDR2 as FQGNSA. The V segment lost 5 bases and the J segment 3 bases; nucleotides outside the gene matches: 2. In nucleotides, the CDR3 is TGTGCCAGCAGCAGGGGGCAAACAGATACGCAGTATTTT. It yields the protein CASSRGQTDTQYF.

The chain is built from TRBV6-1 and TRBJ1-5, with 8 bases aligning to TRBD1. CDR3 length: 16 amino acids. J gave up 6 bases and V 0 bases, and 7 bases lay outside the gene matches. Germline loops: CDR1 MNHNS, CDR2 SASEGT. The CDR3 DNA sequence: TGTGCCAGCAGTGAAGCGATTGCCAGGGGGCTTCAGCCCCAGCATTTT. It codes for CASSEAIARGLQPQHF.

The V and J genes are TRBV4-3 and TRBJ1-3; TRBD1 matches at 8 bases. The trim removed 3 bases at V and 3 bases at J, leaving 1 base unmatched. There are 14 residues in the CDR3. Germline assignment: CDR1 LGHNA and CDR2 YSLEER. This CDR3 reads CASSQGQVGNTIYF. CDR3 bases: TGCGCCAGCAGCCAGGGACAGGTTGGAAACACCATATATTTT.

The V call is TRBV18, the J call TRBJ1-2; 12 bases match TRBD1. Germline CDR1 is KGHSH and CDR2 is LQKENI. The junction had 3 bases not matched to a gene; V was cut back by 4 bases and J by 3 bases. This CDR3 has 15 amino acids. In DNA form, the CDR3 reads TGTGCCAGCTCACACGGGACAGGGGGCGACTATGGCTACACCTTC. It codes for CASSHGTGGDYGYTF.

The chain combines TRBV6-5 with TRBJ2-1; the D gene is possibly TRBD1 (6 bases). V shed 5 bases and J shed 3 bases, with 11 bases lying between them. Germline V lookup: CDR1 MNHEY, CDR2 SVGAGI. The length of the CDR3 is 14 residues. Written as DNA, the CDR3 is TGTGCCAGCAGTGGACAGTCTCTCTACAATGAGCAGTTCTTC. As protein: CASSGQSLYNEQFF.

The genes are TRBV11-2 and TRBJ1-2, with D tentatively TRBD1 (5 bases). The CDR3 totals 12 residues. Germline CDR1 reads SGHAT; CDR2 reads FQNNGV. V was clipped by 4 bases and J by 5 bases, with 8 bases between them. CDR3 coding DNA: TGTGCCAGCAGCTCTCCAGGGTATGGCTACACCTTC. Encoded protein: CASSSPGYGYTF.

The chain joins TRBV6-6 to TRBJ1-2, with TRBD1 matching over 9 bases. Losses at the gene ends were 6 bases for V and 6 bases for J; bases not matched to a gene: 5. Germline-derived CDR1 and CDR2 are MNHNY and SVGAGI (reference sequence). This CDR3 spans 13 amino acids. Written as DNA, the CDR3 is TGTGCCAGCAGGGACACAGGGGGCGATGGCTACACCTTC. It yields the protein CASRDTGGDGYTF.

Here the CDR3 reads CASSSYGGPFRGGPYEQYF. In DNA form, the CDR3 reads TGTGCCAGCTCATCTTACGGGGGGCCGTTTCGGGGTGGTCCCTACGAGCAGTACTTC. The chain has TRBV18 and TRBJ2-7; TRBD2 is a possible D gene (7 bases). This CDR3 comprises 19 residues. Germline V CDR1 and CDR2: KGHSH, LQKENI. V was trimmed by 5 bases and J by 2 bases, leaving 28 bases between them.

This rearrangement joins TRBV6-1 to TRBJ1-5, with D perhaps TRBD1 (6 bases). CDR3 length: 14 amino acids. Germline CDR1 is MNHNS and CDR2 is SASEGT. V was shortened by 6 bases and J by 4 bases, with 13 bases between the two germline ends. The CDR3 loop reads CASSGGQLNQPQHF. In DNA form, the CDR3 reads TGTGCCAGCAGCGGGGGGCAGTTGAATCAGCCCCAGCATTTT.

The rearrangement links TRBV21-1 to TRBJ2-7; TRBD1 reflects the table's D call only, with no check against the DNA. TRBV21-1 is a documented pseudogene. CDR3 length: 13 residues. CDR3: CASSKGQAYEQYF. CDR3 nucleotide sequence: TGTGCCAGCAGCAAGGGACAGGCCTACGAGCAGTACTTC.

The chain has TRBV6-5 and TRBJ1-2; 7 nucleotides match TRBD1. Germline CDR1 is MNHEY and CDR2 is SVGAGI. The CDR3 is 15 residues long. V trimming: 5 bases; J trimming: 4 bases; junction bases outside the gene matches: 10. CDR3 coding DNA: TGTGCCAGCAGTGCGGGACAGTCTTTCGCCTATGGCTACACCTTC. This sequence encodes CASSAGQSFAYGYTF.